This is a list of T cell receptor beta chains from one sample in a study of cytomegalovirus exposure and HLA in healthy donors. The assay was immunoSEQ multiplex PCR, and TCRdb's table has in-frame clones only and misses some. The sample records 200,000 to 250,000 clones, 75% to 90% being singletons. The sequencing sample was made of PBMCs. The origin of the receptors is a woman between 18 and 29 years old in good health and CMV-seronegative. CDR3s include the opening cysteine and the closing phenylalanine or tryptophan. A D gene is named only where the DNA matches it firmly. Where a row states a size, it is once, few, many or the class of an expanded clone; other rows omit it.

D gene: -
V gene: TRBV5-4
J gene: TRBJ2-1
clone size: -
CDR3 protein: CASSNDRNEQFF
CDR3 DNA: TGTGCCAGCAGCAACGACAGGAATGAGCAGTTCTTC

D gene: -
V gene: TRBV2
J gene: TRBJ1-4
clone size: -
CDR3 protein: CASSSRTVTNEKLFF
CDR3 DNA: TGTGCCAGCAGCTCGCGGACGGTAACTAATGAAAAACTGTTTTTT

D gene: TRBD2
V gene: TRBV6-1
J gene: TRBJ2-7
clone size: -
CDR3 protein: CASSDRLQAGGIGYEQYF
CDR3 DNA: TGTGCCAGCAGTGATCGTCTTCAAGCGGGAGGAATTGGGTACGAGCAGTACTTC

D gene: -
V gene: TRBV9
J gene: TRBJ2-2
clone size: -
CDR3 protein: CASSVALPTGELFF
CDR3 DNA: TGTGCCAGCAGCGTAGCTCTGCCCACCGGGGAGCTGTTTTTT

D gene: -
V gene: TRBV28
J gene: TRBJ2-5
clone size: -
CDR3 protein: CASRSQETQYF
CDR3 DNA: TGTGCCAGCAGGAGCCAAGAGACCCAGTACTTC

D gene: TRBD1
V gene: TRBV7-7
J gene: TRBJ1-3
clone size: -
CDR3 protein: CASSRQGARNTIYF
CDR3 DNA: TGTGCCAGCAGCCGCCAGGGGGCAAGAAACACCATATATTTT

D gene: -
V gene: TRBV4-2
J gene: TRBJ1-6
clone size: few
CDR3 protein: CASSQPRGVGDSPLHF
CDR3 DNA: TGTGCCAGCAGCCAACCCCGGGGGGTAGGGGATTCACCCCTCCACTTT

D gene: -
V gene: TRBV20-1
J gene: TRBJ1-1
clone size: -
CDR3 protein: CSAKSGAEAFF
CDR3 DNA: TGCAGTGCTAAGTCCGGGGCTGAAGCTTTCTTT

D gene: TRBD2
V gene: TRBV4-2
J gene: TRBJ2-3
clone size: -
CDR3 protein: CASSQATSGRDTQYF
CDR3 DNA: TGTGCCAGCAGCCAGGCGACTAGCGGGAGAGATACGCAGTATTTT

D gene: -
V gene: TRBV2
J gene: TRBJ2-7
clone size: -
CDR3 protein: CASLNGEQYF
CDR3 DNA: TGTGCCAGCTTAAACGGCGAGCAGTACTTC

D gene: -
V gene: TRBV6-5
J gene: TRBJ1-1
clone size: once
CDR3 protein: CASRLGDMNTEAFF
CDR3 DNA: TGTGCCAGCAGGCTCGGGGACATGAACACTGAAGCTTTCTTT

D gene: -
V gene: TRBV10-3
J gene: TRBJ2-3
clone size: once
CDR3 protein: CAINGGTFPDTQYF
CDR3 DNA: TGTGCCATCAACGGCGGGACTTTTCCAGATACGCAGTATTTT

D gene: -
V gene: TRBV6-5
J gene: TRBJ2-7
clone size: -
CDR3 protein: CASSYWMATYEQYF
CDR3 DNA: TGTGCCAGCAGTTATTGGATGGCGACCTACGAGCAGTACTTC

D gene: -
V gene: TRBV7-3
J gene: TRBJ2-2
clone size: -
CDR3 protein: CASSPYPTANTGELFF
CDR3 DNA: TGTGCCAGCAGCCCATACCCGACCGCGAACACCGGGGAGCTGTTTTTT

D gene: TRBD1
V gene: TRBV7-9
J gene: TRBJ1-2
clone size: -
CDR3 protein: CASSPSPWDRPYTF
CDR3 DNA: TGTGCCAGCAGCCCCAGCCCCTGGGACAGGCCTTACACCTTC

D gene: -
V gene: TRBV27
J gene: TRBJ2-7
clone size: -
CDR3 protein: CASSLSPVSYEQYF
CDR3 DNA: TGTGCCAGCAGTTTATCTCCTGTGTCCTACGAGCAGTACTTC

D gene: -
V gene: TRBV28
J gene: TRBJ2-5
clone size: -
CDR3 protein: CASSLTSRGGTQYF
CDR3 DNA: TGTGCCAGCAGTTTGACTAGTCGGGGAGGCACCCAGTACTTC

D gene: -
V gene: TRBV9
J gene: TRBJ2-6
clone size: few
CDR3 protein: CASSVASDLTF
CDR3 DNA: TGTGCCAGCAGCGTAGCATCTGACCTGACTTTC

D gene: TRBD2
V gene: TRBV11-3
J gene: TRBJ2-7
clone size: -
CDR3 protein: CASSLPGGEQYF
CDR3 DNA: TGTGCCAGCAGCCTACCGGGGGGCGAGCAGTACTTC

D gene: TRBD1
V gene: TRBV5-4
J gene: TRBJ1-2
clone size: -
CDR3 protein: CASSLIGQGDDYGYTF
CDR3 DNA: TGTGCCAGCAGCTTGATTGGACAGGGTGATGACTATGGCTACACCTTC

D gene: TRBD1
V gene: TRBV6-5
J gene: TRBJ1-1
clone size: -
CDR3 protein: CASSRTGMNTEAFF
CDR3 DNA: TGTGCCAGCAGTCGGACAGGGATGAACACTGAAGCTTTCTTT

D gene: -
V gene: TRBV7-6
J gene: TRBJ2-7
clone size: -
CDR3 protein: CASSLGMIQGSEQYF
CDR3 DNA: TGTGCCAGCAGCTTAGGAATGATACAGGGCTCCGAGCAGTACTTC

D gene: TRBD2
V gene: TRBV29-1
J gene: TRBJ2-3
clone size: -
CDR3 protein: CSVEFGLAVATDTQYF
CDR3 DNA: TGCAGCGTCGAATTCGGGCTAGCGGTGGCGACAGATACGCAGTATTTT

D gene: TRBD1
V gene: TRBV11-2
J gene: TRBJ2-1
clone size: -
CDR3 protein: CASSSDRVGEQFF
CDR3 DNA: TGTGCCAGCAGTTCAGACAGGGTAGGGGAGCAGTTCTTC

D gene: -
V gene: TRBV5-6
J gene: TRBJ2-2
clone size: -
CDR3 protein: CASSFRTGNTGELFF
CDR3 DNA: TGTGCCAGCAGCTTCAGGACTGGGAACACCGGGGAGCTGTTTTTT

D gene: -
V gene: TRBV5-5
J gene: TRBJ2-5
clone size: -
CDR3 protein: CASSLLQGGETQYF
CDR3 DNA: TGTGCCAGCAGCTTGCTACAGGGAGGGGAGACCCAGTACTTC

D gene: TRBD2
V gene: TRBV9
J gene: TRBJ2-2
clone size: -
CDR3 protein: CASSRRVAGPTGELFF
CDR3 DNA: TGTGCCAGCAGCCGCCGGGTAGCGGGGCCCACCGGGGAGCTGTTTTTT

D gene: -
V gene: TRBV15
J gene: TRBJ1-4
clone size: -
CDR3 protein: CATSREIPTTNEKLFF
CDR3 DNA: TGTGCCACCAGCAGAGAAATCCCGACAACTAATGAAAAACTGTTTTTT

D gene: -
V gene: TRBV28
J gene: TRBJ1-2
clone size: -
CDR3 protein: CASSSRGGWDTF
CDR3 DNA: TGTGCCAGCAGTTCCCGCGGGGGTTGGGACACCTTC

D gene: TRBD2
V gene: TRBV10-3
J gene: TRBJ2-3
clone size: -
CDR3 protein: CAISESGGGATDTQYF
CDR3 DNA: TGTGCCATCAGTGAGTCTGGCGGGGGGGCAACAGATACGCAGTATTTT

D gene: -
V gene: TRBV30
J gene: TRBJ1-3
clone size: -
CDR3 protein: CAWRPLRGTIYF
CDR3 DNA: TGTGCCTGGAGGCCCCTACGGGGCACCATATATTTT

D gene: -
V gene: TRBV27
J gene: TRBJ1-6
clone size: few
CDR3 protein: CASTSPQGSNSPLHF
CDR3 DNA: TGTGCCAGCACCTCCCCCCAGGGCAGTAATTCACCCCTCCACTTT

D gene: -
V gene: TRBV11-3
J gene: TRBJ2-1
clone size: -
CDR3 protein: CASSRGDNEQFF
CDR3 DNA: TGTGCCAGCAGCCGCGGCGACAATGAGCAGTTCTTC

D gene: -
V gene: TRBV7-6
J gene: TRBJ1-1
clone size: -
CDR3 protein: CASSPGTHQGTEAFF
CDR3 DNA: TGTGCCAGCAGCCCCGGGACCCACCAGGGCACTGAAGCTTTCTTT

D gene: -
V gene: TRBV10-3
J gene: TRBJ1-2
clone size: few
CDR3 protein: CAIRSTANYGYTF
CDR3 DNA: TGTGCCATCAGAAGCACAGCTAACTATGGCTACACCTTC

D gene: -
V gene: TRBV6-1
J gene: TRBJ1-5
clone size: once
CDR3 protein: CASSEVRVSNQPQHF
CDR3 DNA: TGTGCCAGCAGTGAAGTAAGAGTTAGCAATCAGCCCCAGCATTTT

D gene: -
V gene: TRBV2
J gene: TRBJ1-1
clone size: -
CDR3 protein: CASGRVKGPNTEAFF
CDR3 DNA: TGTGCCAGCGGCCGAGTGAAGGGGCCCAACACTGAAGCTTTCTTT

D gene: -
V gene: TRBV28
J gene: TRBJ1-1
clone size: -
CDR3 protein: CASTSGQSGAFF
CDR3 DNA: TGTGCCAGCACCTCAGGACAGTCCGGGGCTTTCTTT

D gene: TRBD1
V gene: TRBV5-1
J gene: TRBJ2-2
clone size: -
CDR3 protein: CASSLEPRTGGTGELFF
CDR3 DNA: TGCGCCAGCAGCTTGGAACCGAGGACAGGGGGCACCGGGGAGCTGTTTTTT

D gene: -
V gene: TRBV28
J gene: TRBJ1-4
clone size: -
CDR3 protein: CASFSRNEKLFF
CDR3 DNA: TGTGCCAGCTTTTCCCGAAATGAAAAACTGTTTTTT

D gene: TRBD1
V gene: TRBV13
J gene: TRBJ1-6
clone size: -
CDR3 protein: CASSLRQGGSYNSPLHF
CDR3 DNA: TGTGCCAGCAGCCTCCGACAGGGCGGCTCCTATAATTCACCCCTCCACTTT

D gene: TRBD1
V gene: TRBV30
J gene: TRBJ1-5
clone size: -
CDR3 protein: CAWSPGTENQPQHF
CDR3 DNA: TGTGCCTGGAGTCCCGGGACAGAGAATCAGCCCCAGCATTTT

D gene: -
V gene: TRBV15
J gene: TRBJ2-1
clone size: -
CDR3 protein: CATSRKLVNEQFF
CDR3 DNA: TGTGCCACCAGCAGAAAACTCGTCAATGAGCAGTTCTTC